This is a list of T cell receptor beta chains from one sample in a study of blood T cell repertoires in COVID-19. Profiled with immunoSEQ multiplex PCR; TCRdb holds only in-frame clones, not every one. The sample lists tens of thousands of clones, roughly 80% occurring once. Sequenced sample: peripheral blood. The receptors were sampled from a woman over 75 with active or convalescent COVID-19. CDR3s include the opening cysteine and the closing phenylalanine or tryptophan. A D gene is named only where the DNA matches it firmly. Clone sizes are given selectively: once, few, many, or a class where the clone is expanded.

NA NA TRBJ1-1 TRBV7-8 CASTAVGGGGTEAFF TGTGCCAGCACCGCCGTGGGAGGGGGGGGTACTGAAGCTTTCTTT
NA TRBD1 TRBJ2-5 TRBV11-2 CASSSGGAWQETQYF TGTGCCAGCAGCTCAGGGGGCGCGTGGCAAGAGACCCAGTACTTC
few NA TRBJ1-5 TRBV2 CASSEGHGGQPQHF TGTGCCAGCAGTGAGGGGCACGGCGGCCAGCCCCAGCATTTT
NA NA TRBJ1-6 TRBV7-2 CASSPHPAGYNSPLHF TGTGCCAGCAGCCCCCACCCGGCAGGCTATAATTCACCCCTCCACTTT
NA NA TRBJ1-4 TRBV6-4 CASSAREGAVLEANEKLFF TGTGCCAGCAGTGCTAGAGAAGGGGCCGTTCTCGAGGCTAATGAAAAACTGTTTTTT
NA NA TRBJ1-4 TRBV28 CASSQTGLANEKLFF TGTGCCAGCAGCCAAACAGGGCTGGCTAATGAAAAACTGTTTTTT
NA NA TRBJ2-2 TRBV11-2 CASSLTFATGNTGELFF TGTGCCAGCAGCTTAACCTTCGCTACAGGGAACACCGGGGAGCTGTTTTTT
many NA TRBJ1-2 TRBV6-2/TRBV6-3 CASSYPQGNYGYTF TGTGCCAGCAGTTACCCGCAGGGAAACTATGGCTACACCTTC
many TRBD1 TRBJ1-6 TRBV7-9 CASSLDRGESPLHF TGTGCCAGCAGCCTGGACAGGGGAGAGTCACCCCTCCACTTT
NA TRBD1 TRBJ1-2 TRBV7-2 CASSLVGGQQNYGYTF TGTGCCAGCAGCTTAGTTGGGGGACAGCAAAACTATGGCTACACCTTC
NA TRBD2 TRBJ2-5 TRBV7-2 CASSLGVIAGETQYF TGTGCCAGCAGCTTAGGGGTGATAGCGGGGGAGACCCAGTACTTC
few NA TRBJ1-6 TRBV27 CATRASTGSNSPLHF TGTGCCACTCGGGCCTCAACAGGGTCTAATTCACCCCTCCACTTT
NA TRBD1 TRBJ1-4 TRBV5-1 CASSLVGTGDKLFF TGCGCCAGCAGCTTGGTAGGGACAGGGGACAAACTGTTTTTT